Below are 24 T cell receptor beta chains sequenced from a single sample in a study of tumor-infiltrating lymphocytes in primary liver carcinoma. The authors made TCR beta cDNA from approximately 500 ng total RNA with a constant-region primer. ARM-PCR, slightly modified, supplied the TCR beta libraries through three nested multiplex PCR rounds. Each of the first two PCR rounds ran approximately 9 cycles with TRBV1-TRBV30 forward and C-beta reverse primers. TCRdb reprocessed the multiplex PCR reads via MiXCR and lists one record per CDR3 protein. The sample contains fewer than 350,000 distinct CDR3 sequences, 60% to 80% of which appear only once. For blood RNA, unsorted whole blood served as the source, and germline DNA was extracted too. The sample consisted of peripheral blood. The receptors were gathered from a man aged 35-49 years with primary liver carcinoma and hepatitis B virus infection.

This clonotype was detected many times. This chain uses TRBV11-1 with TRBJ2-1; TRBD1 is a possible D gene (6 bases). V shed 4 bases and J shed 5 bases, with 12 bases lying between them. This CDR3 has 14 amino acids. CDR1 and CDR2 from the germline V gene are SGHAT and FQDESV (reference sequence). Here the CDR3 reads CASSYLDSNNEQFF. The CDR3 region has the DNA TGTGCCAGCAGCTACCTGGACAGTAACAATGAGCAGTTCTTC.

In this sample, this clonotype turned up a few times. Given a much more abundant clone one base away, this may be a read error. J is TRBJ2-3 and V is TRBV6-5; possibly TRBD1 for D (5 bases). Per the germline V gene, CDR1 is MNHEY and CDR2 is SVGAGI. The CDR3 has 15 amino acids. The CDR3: CASTPVSGFADMQYF. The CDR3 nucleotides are TGTGCCAGCACCCCTGTGTCAGGGTTCGCAGATATGCAGTATTTT.

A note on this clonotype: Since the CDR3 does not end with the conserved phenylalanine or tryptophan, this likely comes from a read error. CDR3: CSIEGPDGSSGNEQFI. CDR3 bases: TGCAGCATTGAAGGTCCGGACGGGAGTTCGGGAAATGAGCAGTTCATC. J is TRBJ2-1 and V is TRBV29-1, with D maybe TRBD2 (6 bases). The CDR3 consists of 16 residues. CDR1 and CDR2 from the germline V gene are SQVTM and ANQGSEA.

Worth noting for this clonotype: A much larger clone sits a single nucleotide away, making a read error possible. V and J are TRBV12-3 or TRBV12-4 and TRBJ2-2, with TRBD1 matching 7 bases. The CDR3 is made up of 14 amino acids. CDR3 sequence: CASSAGDRYGEPFF. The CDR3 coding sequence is TGTGCCAGCAGTGCCGGGGACAGATATGGGGAGCCGTTTTTT.

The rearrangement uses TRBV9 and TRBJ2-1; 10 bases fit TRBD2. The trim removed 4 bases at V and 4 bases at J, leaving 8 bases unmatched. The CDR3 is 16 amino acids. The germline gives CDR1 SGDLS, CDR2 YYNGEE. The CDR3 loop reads CASSPPAGGGYNEQFF. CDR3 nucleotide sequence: TGTGCCAGCAGCCCCCCAGCGGGAGGGGGGTACAATGAGCAGTTCTTC.

The CDR3 DNA sequence: TGCGCCAGCAGCCTAAGGGCGGGAGGGGCCTACGAGCAGTACTTC. Protein product: CASSLRAGGAYEQYF. The V and J genes are TRBV5-1 and TRBJ2-7; 9 nucleotides match TRBD2. The CDR3 is 15 amino acids. Germline V gene sequence: CDR1 SGHRS, CDR2 YFSETQ. V gave up 4 bases and J gave up 2 bases; unmatched junction bases: 7.

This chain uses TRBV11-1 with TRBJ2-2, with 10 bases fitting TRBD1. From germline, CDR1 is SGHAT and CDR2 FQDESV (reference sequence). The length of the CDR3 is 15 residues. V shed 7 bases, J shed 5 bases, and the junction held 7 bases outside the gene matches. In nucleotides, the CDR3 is TGTGCCAGCAACAGGACAGGGGGTGTTACCGGGGAGCTGTTTTTT. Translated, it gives CASNRTGGVTGELFF.

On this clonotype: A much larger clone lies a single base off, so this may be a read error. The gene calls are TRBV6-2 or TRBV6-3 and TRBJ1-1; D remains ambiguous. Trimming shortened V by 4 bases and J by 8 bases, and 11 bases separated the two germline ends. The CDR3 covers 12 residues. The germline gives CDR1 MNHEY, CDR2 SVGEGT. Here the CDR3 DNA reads TGTGCCAGCAGTTTAACGAGGGCCGAAGCTTTCTTT. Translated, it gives CASSLTRAEAFF.

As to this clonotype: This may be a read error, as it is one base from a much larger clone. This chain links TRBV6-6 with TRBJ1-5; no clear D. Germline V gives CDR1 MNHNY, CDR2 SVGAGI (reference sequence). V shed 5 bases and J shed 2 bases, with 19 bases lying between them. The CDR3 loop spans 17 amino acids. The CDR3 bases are TGTGCCAGCAGTAACACTCCCGGTCAGTTCGGCAATCAGCCCCAGCATTTT. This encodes CASSNTPGQFGNQPQHF.

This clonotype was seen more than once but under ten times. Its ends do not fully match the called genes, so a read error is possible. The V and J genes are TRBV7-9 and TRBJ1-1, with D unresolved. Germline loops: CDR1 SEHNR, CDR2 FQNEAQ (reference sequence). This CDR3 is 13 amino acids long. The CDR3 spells CASRYPGNTEASF. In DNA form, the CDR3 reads TGTGCCAGCAGGTACCCAGGAAACACTGAAGCTTCCTTT.

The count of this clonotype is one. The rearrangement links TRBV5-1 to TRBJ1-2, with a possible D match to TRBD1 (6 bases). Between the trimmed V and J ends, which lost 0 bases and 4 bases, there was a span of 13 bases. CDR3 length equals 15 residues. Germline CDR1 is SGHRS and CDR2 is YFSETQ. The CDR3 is CASSLEQGGIYGYTF. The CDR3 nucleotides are TGCGCCAGCAGCTTGGAACAGGGTGGGATCTATGGCTACACCTTC.

The CDR3 spells CASSLGGIWVEYTF. CDR3 nucleotide sequence: TGTGCCAGCAGTCTGGGGGGGATCTGGGTGGAATACACCTTC. The rearrangement links TRBV28 to TRBJ1-2; a weak D match, TRBD1 (5 bases). The CDR3 contains 14 residues. With 5 bases removed from V and 11 bases from J, the gap between germline ends came to 21 bases. Germline V gives CDR1 MDHEN, CDR2 SYDVKM.

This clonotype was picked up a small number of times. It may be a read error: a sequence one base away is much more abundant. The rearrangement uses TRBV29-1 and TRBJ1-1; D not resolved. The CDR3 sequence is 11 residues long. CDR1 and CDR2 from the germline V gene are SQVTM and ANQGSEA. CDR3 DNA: TGCGCCTTGATCCATGGGGCTGAAGCTTTCTTT. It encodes CALIHGAEAFF.

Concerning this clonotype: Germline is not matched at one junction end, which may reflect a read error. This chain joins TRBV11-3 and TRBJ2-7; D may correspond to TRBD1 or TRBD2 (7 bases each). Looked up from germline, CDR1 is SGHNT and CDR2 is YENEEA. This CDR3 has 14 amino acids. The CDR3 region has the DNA TGTGCCAGCAGGTTAGGCGACAGGGACTACGAGCAATACTTC. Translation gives CASRLGDRDYEQYF.

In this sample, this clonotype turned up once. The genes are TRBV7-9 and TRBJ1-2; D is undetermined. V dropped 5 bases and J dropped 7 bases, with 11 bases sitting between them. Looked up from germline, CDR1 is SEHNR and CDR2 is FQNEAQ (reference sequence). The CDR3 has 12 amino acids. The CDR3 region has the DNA TGTGCCAGCAGCCCCACGTTGGTTGGCTACACCTTC. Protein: CASSPTLVGYTF.

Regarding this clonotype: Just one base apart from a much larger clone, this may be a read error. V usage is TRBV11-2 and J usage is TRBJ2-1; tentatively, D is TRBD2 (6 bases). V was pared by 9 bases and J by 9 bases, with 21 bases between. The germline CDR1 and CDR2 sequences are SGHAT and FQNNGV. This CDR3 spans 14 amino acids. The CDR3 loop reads CARSEAAGTGEQFF. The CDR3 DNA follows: TGTGCCAGGAGCGAGGCGGCGGGAACGGGTGAGCAGTTCTTC.

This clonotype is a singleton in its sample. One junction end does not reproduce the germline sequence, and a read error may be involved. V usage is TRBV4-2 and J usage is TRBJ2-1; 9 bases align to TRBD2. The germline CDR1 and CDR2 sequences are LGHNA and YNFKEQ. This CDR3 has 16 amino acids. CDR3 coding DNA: TGTGCCGGCAGCCAAGTCTCTAGCGGGGCCTACAATAAGCAGTTCTTC. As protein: CAGSQVSSGAYNKQFF.

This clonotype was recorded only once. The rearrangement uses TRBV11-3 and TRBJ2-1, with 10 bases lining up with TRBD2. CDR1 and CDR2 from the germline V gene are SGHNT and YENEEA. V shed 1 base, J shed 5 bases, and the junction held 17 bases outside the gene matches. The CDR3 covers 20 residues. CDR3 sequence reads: CASSLVLGRGRTSGHNEQFF. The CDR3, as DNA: TGTGCCAGCAGCTTAGTCTTAGGACGGGGAAGGACTAGCGGCCACAATGAGCAGTTCTTC.

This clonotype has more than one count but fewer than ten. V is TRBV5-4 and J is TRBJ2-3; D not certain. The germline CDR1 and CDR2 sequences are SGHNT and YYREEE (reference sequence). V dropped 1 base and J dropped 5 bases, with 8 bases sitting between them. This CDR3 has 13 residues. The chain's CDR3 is CASSLLEKDTQYF. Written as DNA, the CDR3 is TGTGCCAGCAGCTTGCTAGAGAAAGATACGCAGTATTTT.

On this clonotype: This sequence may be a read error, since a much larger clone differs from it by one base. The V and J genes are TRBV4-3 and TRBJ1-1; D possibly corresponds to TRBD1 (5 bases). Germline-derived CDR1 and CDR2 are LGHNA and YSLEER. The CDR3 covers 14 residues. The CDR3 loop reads CANSQDSGRTEAFF. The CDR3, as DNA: TGCGCCAACAGCCAAGATTCGGGACGGACTGAAGCTTTCTTT.

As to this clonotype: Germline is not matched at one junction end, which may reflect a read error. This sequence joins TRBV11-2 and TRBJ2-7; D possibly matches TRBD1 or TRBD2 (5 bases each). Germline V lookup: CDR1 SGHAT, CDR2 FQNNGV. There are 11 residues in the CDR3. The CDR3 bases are TGTGCCAGCATCTTAGAGGGGTTGCAGTATTTC. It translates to CASILEGLQYF.

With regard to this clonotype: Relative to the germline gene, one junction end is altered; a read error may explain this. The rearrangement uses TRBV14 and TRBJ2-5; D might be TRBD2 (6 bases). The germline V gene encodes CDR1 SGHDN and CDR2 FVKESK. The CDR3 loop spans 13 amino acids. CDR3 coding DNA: TGTGCCAGTCAGATGGACTATCAAGAGACTCAGTACTTC. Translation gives CASQMDYQETQYF. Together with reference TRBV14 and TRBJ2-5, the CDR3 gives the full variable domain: EAGVTQFPSHSVIEKGQTVTLRCDPISGHDNLYWYRRVMGKEIKFLLHFVKESKQDESGMPNNRFLAERTGGTYSTLKVQPAELEDSGVYFCASQMDYQETQYFGPGTRLLVL.

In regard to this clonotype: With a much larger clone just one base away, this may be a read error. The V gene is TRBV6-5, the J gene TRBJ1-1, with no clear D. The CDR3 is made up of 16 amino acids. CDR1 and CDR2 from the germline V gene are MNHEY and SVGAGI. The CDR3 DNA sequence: TGTGCCGGCAGTTACCGACCGACCGCCATGGGCACTGAAGCTTTCTTT. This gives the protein CAGSYRPTAMGTEAFF.

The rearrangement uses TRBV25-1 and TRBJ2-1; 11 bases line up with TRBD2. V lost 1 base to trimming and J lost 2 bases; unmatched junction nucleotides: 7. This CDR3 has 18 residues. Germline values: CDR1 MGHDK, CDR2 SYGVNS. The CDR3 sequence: CASSESVAGGRTYNEQFF. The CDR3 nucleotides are TGTGCCAGCAGTGAATCTGTAGCGGGGGGGAGGACCTACAATGAGCAGTTCTTC.